This T cell receptor beta chain was sequenced for a study of cytomegalovirus exposure and HLA in healthy donors. Study-level findings and limits: A missense DCLRE1C variant was associated with V- and J-gene trimming of TCR beta chains in a later analysis, and an independent cohort replicated the association.

This CDR3 has 17 amino acids. From germline, CDR1 is SGHTA and CDR2 FQGTGA. J lost 5 bases, V lost 4 bases, and 11 bases had no gene match. Primers for the PCR totalled 60 Vbeta and 13 Jbeta. Data came from immunoSEQ multiplex PCR; TCRdb stores just in-frame clones and leaves some out. The table lists roughly 76,000 clones, with roughly 2.4% in the top ten. Comments on this clone: Its target is unknown.

This sequence joins TRBV7-3 and TRBJ2-3; the match to TRBD2 covers 11 bases. Sequencing used PBMCs. This clonotype was sampled from a female donor in good health and CMV-seropositive. The CDR3 loop is CASSSRASGRFVDTQYF. CDR3 bases: TGTGCCAGCAGCTCCCGGGCTAGCGGGAGGTTTGTAGATACGCAGTATTTT.